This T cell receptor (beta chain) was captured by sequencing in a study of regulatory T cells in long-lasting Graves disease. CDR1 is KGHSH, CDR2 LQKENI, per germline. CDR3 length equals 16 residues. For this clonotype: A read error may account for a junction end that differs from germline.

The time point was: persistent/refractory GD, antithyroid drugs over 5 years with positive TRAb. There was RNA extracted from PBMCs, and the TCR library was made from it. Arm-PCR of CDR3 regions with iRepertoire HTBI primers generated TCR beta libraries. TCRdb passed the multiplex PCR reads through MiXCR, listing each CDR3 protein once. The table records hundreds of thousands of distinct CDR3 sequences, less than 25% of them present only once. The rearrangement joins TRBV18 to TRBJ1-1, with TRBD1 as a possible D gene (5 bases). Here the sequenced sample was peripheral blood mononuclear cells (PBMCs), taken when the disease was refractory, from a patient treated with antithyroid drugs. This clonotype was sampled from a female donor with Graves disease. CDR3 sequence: CASSPLWGNGNTEAFF. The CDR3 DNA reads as TGTGCCAGCTCCCCACTTTGGGGGAACGGGAACACTGAAGCTTTCTTT.